A single sample gave rise to the 17 T cell receptor beta chains below, sequenced in a study of Ad26.COV2.S vaccination and SARS-CoV-2 variants. Sequencing used immunoSEQ multiplex PCR; TCRdb keeps in-frame clones, though not all of them. The table records roughly 410,000 clones, 80% to 90% of them present only once. The sample's treatment: about 20 received Ad26.COV2.S at low or high dose, single or two shots; about five received placebo; per-sample allocation not given. Sampling occurred on day 63 after the first vaccine or placebo injection. The sample here was peripheral blood, taken in a trial of Ad26.COV2.S vaccine versus placebo. These receptors all come from a person between 18 and 65 years old who received the Ad26.COV2.S COVID-19 vaccine or a placebo.

The chain links TRBV5-1 to TRBJ2-1; D might be TRBD1 (5 bases). In germline, CDR1 is SGHRS, CDR2 YFSETQ. This CDR3 is 15 amino acids long. Trimming left V 0 bases short and J 7 bases short, with 14 bases between. CDR3 nucleotide sequence: TGCGCCAGCAGCTTGGCGGCAGGGCTTAAGAATGAGCAGTTCTTC. It specifies CASSLAAGLKNEQFF.

This clone has only a few counts. The chain employs TRBV12-5 and TRBJ2-1; 8 bases align to TRBD1. The CDR3 totals 14 residues. J gave up 9 bases and V 7 bases, and 11 bases lay outside the gene matches. The germline CDR1 and CDR2 sequences are LGHNT and FRNRAP. The CDR3 DNA sequence: TGTGCTAGTGCCCCGGTCCAGGGGGCGTTTGAGCAGTTCTTC. It codes for CASAPVQGAFEQFF.

The gene calls are TRBV10-2 and TRBJ2-1; D is possibly TRBD2 (6 bases). The CDR3 is made up of 13 amino acids. The germline gives CDR1 WSHSY, CDR2 SAAADI. Trimming removed 6 bases at V and 5 bases at J, with 11 bases between. CDR3 region: CASRTRLDNEQFF. In nucleotides, the CDR3 is TGCGCCAGCAGGACTAGGTTGGACAATGAGCAGTTCTTC.

The chain uses TRBV6-5 and TRBJ2-2; D not resolved. Germline lookup yields CDR1 MNHEY and CDR2 SVGAGI. V dropped 2 bases and J dropped 7 bases, with 8 bases sitting between them. The CDR3 runs to 13 residues. The CDR3: CASSYQRGGELFF. In nucleotides, the CDR3 is TGTGCCAGCAGTTACCAGCGCGGCGGGGAGCTGTTTTTT.

This clone was counted a few times. The rearrangement uses TRBV27 and TRBJ2-7, with D perhaps given as TRBD1 or TRBD2 (5 bases each). The V and J ends lost 6 bases and 3 bases respectively, with 12 bases between them. The CDR3 has 13 residues. Germline V gives CDR1 MNHEY, CDR2 SMNVEV (reference sequence). CDR3 bases: TGTGCCAGCAGCCTGGGACGGCACTACGAGCAGTACTTC. Protein sequence: CASSLGRHYEQYF.

The V gene is TRBV2, the J gene TRBJ1-3, with TRBD1 matching over 9 bases. In germline, CDR1 is SNHLY, CDR2 FYNNEI. The length of the CDR3 is 14 residues. With 4 bases clipped from V and 4 bases from J, the junction kept 2 bases outside the gene matches. The CDR3 region has the DNA TGTGCCAGCAGTGGGGACAGGGTCGGAAACACCATATATTTT. Protein: CASSGDRVGNTIYF.

This clone was seen just once. V usage is TRBV7-2 and J usage is TRBJ1-2; the match to TRBD1 covers 7 bases. Germline loops: CDR1 SGHTA, CDR2 FQGNSA. V was clipped by 1 base and J by 3 bases; unmatched bases: 2. The CDR3 is 14 amino acids. CDR3 sequence reads: CASSLEGADYGYTF. CDR3 sequence (DNA): TGTGCCAGCAGCTTAGAGGGGGCGGACTATGGCTACACCTTC.

V and J are TRBV6-2 or TRBV6-3 and TRBJ1-6, with D hard to call. The CDR3 contains 16 residues. CDR1 is MNHEY and CDR2 is SVGEGT in the germline V gene. V was cut by 5 bases and J by 5 bases, with 16 bases left in between. CDR3 sequence (DNA): TGTGCCAGCAGTGAGACTTTGGCTGATCATAATTCACCCCTCCACTTT. Residues: CASSETLADHNSPLHF.

The chain employs TRBV11-1 and TRBJ2-3; D remains ambiguous. The V end was cut by 3 bases, the J end by 8 bases, with 9 bases between. The CDR3 has 12 residues. Germline V gene sequence: CDR1 SGHAT, CDR2 FQDESV (reference sequence). Here the CDR3 reads CASSFRTGTQYF. DNA of the CDR3: TGTGCCAGCAGCTTTCGGACGGGTACGCAGTATTTT.

The chain couples TRBV11-3 to TRBJ2-7; 9 bases fit TRBD2. The germline V gene encodes CDR1 SGHNT and CDR2 YENEEA. V lost 6 bases, J lost 3 bases, and 9 bases stayed unmatched. The CDR3 loop spans 15 amino acids. CDR3 sequence (DNA): TGTGCCAGCAGTCCGGATAGCGGGAGATACTACGAGCAGTACTTC. Protein: CASSPDSGRYYEQYF.

In its sample, this clone was seen once. This chain links TRBV9 with TRBJ1-2; 9 nucleotides agree with TRBD1. The V gene's germline CDR1 is SGDLS and CDR2 YYNGEE. The CDR3 has 15 residues. V shed 4 bases, J shed 1 base, and the junction held 5 bases outside the gene matches. CDR3 region: CASSLHRGRNYGYTF. CDR3 bases: TGTGCCAGCAGCCTCCACAGGGGGCGTAACTATGGCTACACCTTC.

This sequence joins TRBV27 and TRBJ2-5; 7 bases are shared with TRBD2. Germline CDR1 and CDR2: MNHEY and SMNVEV (reference sequence). J gave up 0 bases and V 7 bases, and 5 bases lay outside the gene matches. The CDR3 has 14 residues. Here the CDR3 DNA reads TGTGCCAGCATGAACGGGGGGTACCAAGAGACCCAGTACTTC. Encoded protein: CASMNGGYQETQYF.

This chain joins TRBV27 and TRBJ2-2, with unresolved D. The CDR3 runs to 14 residues. Germline-derived CDR1 and CDR2 are MNHEY and SMNVEV (reference sequence). With 3 bases removed from V and 6 bases from J, the gap between germline ends came to 11 bases. The CDR3 sequence: CASSLAWTAGELFF. In DNA, the CDR3 is TGTGCCAGCAGTTTGGCCTGGACCGCCGGGGAGCTGTTTTTT.

The genes are TRBV5-5 and TRBJ2-5; 14 bases map to TRBD2. This CDR3 is 17 amino acids long. The trim removed 6 bases at V and 1 base at J, leaving 8 bases unmatched. Per the germline V gene, CDR1 is SGHKS and CDR2 is YYEKEE (reference sequence). The CDR3 bases are TGTGCCAGCACCGTCCCGGGACTAGCGGGGGCCCAAGAGACCCAGTACTTC. It is translated as CASTVPGLAGAQETQYF. Together with reference TRBV5-5 and TRBJ2-5, the CDR3 gives the full variable domain: DAGVTQSPTHLIKTRGQQVTLRCSPISGHKSVSWYQQVLGQGPQFIFQYYEKEERGRGNFPDRFSARQFPNYSSELNVNALLLGDSALYLCASTVPGLAGAQETQYFGPGTRLLVL.

The genes are TRBV2 and TRBJ1-5, with TRBD1 identical over 11 bases. Trimming removed 7 bases from V and 7 bases from J; junction bases left unmatched: 9. The CDR3 covers 15 residues. CDR1 and CDR2 (germline): SNHLY, FYNNEI. CDR3 sequence reads: CASKWDRGLGQPQHF. CDR3 DNA sequence: TGTGCCAGCAAGTGGGACAGGGGGTTAGGACAGCCCCAGCATTTT.

In its sample, this clone was seen once. The CDR3 DNA follows: TGCAGCGTTGCCCGGACTAGCGGGAGAACAGATACGCAGTATTTT. Translation gives CSVARTSGRTDTQYF. V usage is TRBV29-1 and J usage is TRBJ2-3; the match to TRBD2 covers 13 bases. V trimming: 4 bases; J trimming: 3 bases; junction bases outside the gene matches: 4. This CDR3 is built from 15 residues. Germline V lookup: CDR1 SQVTM, CDR2 ANQGSEA.

The V call is TRBV27, the J call TRBJ2-1; 7 positions match TRBD1. In germline, CDR1 is MNHEY, CDR2 SMNVEV (reference sequence). This CDR3 spans 15 amino acids. Germline trimming cut 0 bases from V and 7 bases from J; bases unmatched to any gene: 6. The CDR3 here is CASSLSGGSSNEQFF. CDR3 nucleotides: TGTGCCAGCAGTTTATCAGGGGGCAGCAGTAATGAGCAGTTCTTC.